This T cell receptor (beta chain) stems from a study of cytomegalovirus exposure and HLA in healthy donors. On the study more broadly: Inside one of the first data releases sat about 85 million unique TCRs taken from HLA-typed donors.

The V end lost 0 bases, the J end lost 6 bases, and 17 bases lay between the germline ends. Germline CDR1 MNHNS, CDR2 SASEGT. The CDR3 extends over 16 amino acids. PCR used 60 Vbeta primers and 13 Jbeta primers. The assay was immunoSEQ multiplex PCR, and TCRdb's table has in-frame clones only and misses some. The sample consists of 90,000 or so clones, over 60% of them appearing once. Notes on this clone: Its antigen is undetermined.

Whole-study results and caveats: With further analysis later on, most CMV-associated TCR beta chains appeared HLA-restricted. The study put some 150 TCR beta chains on its list as cytomegalovirus-associated. It was reported that the classifier diagnosed cytomegalovirus status with high specificity and sensitivity in both the original and validation cohorts.

This sequence was found in a man aged 55 to 70 in good health and CMV-seronegative. Sequenced: PBMCs. This chain links TRBV6-1 with TRBJ1-2; no clear D. CDR3 sequence (DNA): TGTGCCAGCAGTGAAGCGGCGGTAGGACTGGGGAATGGCTACACCTTC. Its protein is CASSEAAVGLGNGYTF.